The clone carrying this T cell receptor (beta chain) was detected only a few times. TCRdb processed the RT-PCR reads anew with MiXCR; each CDR3 protein has one entry. Of more than 600,000 distinct CDR3 sequences listed, over 12% were seen once; the top ten hold 3.6%. The sequencing sample was made of memory CD4+ T cells from blood. This receptor was obtained from a female donor in good health, serving as a healthy control.

The CDR3 DNA follows: TGTGCCAGCAGCCAAGTCTGGGCAGGGAAAGTAGAGGAGCTCCAGTACTTC. This sequence encodes CASSQVWAGKVEELQYF. The rearrangement links TRBV3-1 to TRBJ2-5; possibly TRBD1 for D (5 bases). The CDR3 length is 17 residues. Trimming shortened V by 1 base and J by 10 bases, and 25 bases separated the two germline ends. CDR1 LGHDT and CDR2 YNNKEL come from the germline V gene (reference sequence).